This TCR beta chain was identified in a study of early T cells in non-severe SARS-CoV-2 infection. The overall study: Investigators sequenced bulk RNA drawn from unsorted whole blood, and chains remained unpaired.

Attachment of unique molecular identifiers to individual cDNA molecules was performed. TCRdb reanalysed the 5' RACE reads using MiXCR and keeps one entry per CDR3 protein. The sample consists of more than 65,000 distinct CDR3 sequences, around 13% of them appearing once. Of note for this clonotype: What it binds is unknown.

The germline CDR1 and CDR2 sequences are SGHVS and FNYEAQ. Trimming left V 5 bases short and J 0 bases short, with 8 bases between. The CDR3 has 14 amino acids. General study results and limits: CD4 and private specificities were missed by VDJdb matching, which favored anti-spike CD8 responses.

The sequenced sample was whole blood. The chain uses TRBV7-6 and TRBJ1-5; D unclear. The TCR sequence derives from an adult who was a healthcare worker with PCR-confirmed SARS-CoV-2 infection or an uninfected control (not recorded which). The CDR3 reads CASSPIGSNQPQHF. The CDR3 nucleotides read TGTGCCAGCAGCCCAATCGGTAGCAATCAGCCCCAGCATTTT.